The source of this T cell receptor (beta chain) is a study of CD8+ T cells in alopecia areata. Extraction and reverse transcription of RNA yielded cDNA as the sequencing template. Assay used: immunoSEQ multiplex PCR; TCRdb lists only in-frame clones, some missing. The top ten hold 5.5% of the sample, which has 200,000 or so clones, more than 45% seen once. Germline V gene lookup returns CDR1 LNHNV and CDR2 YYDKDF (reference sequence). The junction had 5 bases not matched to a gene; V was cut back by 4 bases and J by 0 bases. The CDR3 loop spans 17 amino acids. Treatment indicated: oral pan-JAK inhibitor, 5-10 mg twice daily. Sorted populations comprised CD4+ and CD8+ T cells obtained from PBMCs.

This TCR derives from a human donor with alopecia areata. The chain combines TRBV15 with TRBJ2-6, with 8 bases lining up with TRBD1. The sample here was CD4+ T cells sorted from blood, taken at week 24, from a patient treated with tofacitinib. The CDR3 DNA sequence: TGTGCCACCAGCAAAGGTACAGGGGGCTCTGGGGCCAACGTCCTGACTTTC. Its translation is CATSKGTGGSGANVLTF.